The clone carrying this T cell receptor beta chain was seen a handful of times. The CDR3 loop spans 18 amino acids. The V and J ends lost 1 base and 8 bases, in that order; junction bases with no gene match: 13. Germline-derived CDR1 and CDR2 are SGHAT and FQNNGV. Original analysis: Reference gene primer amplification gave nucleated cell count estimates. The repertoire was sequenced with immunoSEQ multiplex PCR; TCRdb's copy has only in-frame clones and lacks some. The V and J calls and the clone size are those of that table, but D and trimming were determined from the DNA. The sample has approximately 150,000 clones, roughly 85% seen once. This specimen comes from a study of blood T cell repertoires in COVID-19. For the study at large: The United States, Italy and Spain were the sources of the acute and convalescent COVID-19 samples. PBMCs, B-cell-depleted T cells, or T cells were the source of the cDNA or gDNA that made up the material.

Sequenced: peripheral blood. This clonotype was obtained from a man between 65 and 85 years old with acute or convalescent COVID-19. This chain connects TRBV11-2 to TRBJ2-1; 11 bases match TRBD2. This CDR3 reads CASSLGTPFSGRAHEQFF. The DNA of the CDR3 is TGTGCCAGCAGCTTAGGGACCCCGTTTAGCGGGAGGGCACATGAGCAGTTCTTC.